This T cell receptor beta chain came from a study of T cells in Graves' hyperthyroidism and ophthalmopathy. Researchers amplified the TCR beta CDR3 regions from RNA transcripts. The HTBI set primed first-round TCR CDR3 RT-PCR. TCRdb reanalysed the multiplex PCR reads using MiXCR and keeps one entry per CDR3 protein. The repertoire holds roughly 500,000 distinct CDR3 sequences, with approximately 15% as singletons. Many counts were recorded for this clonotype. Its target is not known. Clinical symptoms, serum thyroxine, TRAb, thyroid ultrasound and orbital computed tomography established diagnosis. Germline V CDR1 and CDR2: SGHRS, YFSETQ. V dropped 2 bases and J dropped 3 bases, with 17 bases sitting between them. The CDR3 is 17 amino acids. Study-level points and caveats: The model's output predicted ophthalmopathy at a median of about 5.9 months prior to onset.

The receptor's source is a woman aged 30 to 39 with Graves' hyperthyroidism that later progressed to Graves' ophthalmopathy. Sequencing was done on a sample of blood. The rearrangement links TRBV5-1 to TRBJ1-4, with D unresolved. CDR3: CASSLRAVIAANEKLFF. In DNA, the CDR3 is TGCGCCAGCAGCTTACGAGCAGTCATAGCGGCTAATGAAAAACTGTTTTTT.